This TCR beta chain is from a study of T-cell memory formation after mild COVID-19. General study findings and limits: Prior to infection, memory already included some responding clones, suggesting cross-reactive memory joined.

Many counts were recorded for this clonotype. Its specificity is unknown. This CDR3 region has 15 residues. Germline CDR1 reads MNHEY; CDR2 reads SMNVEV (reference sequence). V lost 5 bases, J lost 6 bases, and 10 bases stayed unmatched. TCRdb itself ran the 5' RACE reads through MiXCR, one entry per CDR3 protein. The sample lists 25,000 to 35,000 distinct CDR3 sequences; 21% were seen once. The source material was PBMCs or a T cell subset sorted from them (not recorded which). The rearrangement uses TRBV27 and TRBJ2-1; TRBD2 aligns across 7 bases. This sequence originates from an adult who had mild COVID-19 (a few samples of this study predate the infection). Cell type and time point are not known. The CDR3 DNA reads TGTGCCAGCAGTCCCCAAGGACTAGTTAGCAATGAGCAGTTCTTC. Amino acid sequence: CASSPQGLVSNEQFF.